The present T cell receptor (beta chain) was sequenced within a study of blood T cell repertoires in COVID-19. About the study: From the United States, Italy and Spain came samples of acute and convalescent COVID-19. T cells, B-cell-depleted T cells, or PBMCs provided the cDNA or gDNA that served as material.

As handled by the study authors: Researchers report that nucleated cell counts were estimated from reference gene primer amplification. TCRdb's table, derived via immunoSEQ multiplex PCR, lists solely in-frame clones and lacks some. V and J calls and clone size come straight from that table; D and trimming were deduced from the DNA. Of 130,000 to 150,000 clones in the sample, around 80% are singletons; the top ten hold approximately 5%. This CDR3 contains 14 residues. CDR1 and CDR2 (germline): SGHAT, FQDESV (reference sequence). J gave up 4 bases and V 2 bases, and 2 bases lay outside the gene matches. A few counts support this clone.

The sequencing sample was made of peripheral blood. This sequence was found in a woman in her 50s with acute or convalescent COVID-19. The chain uses TRBV11-1 and TRBJ2-1, with 7 nucleotides matching TRBD1. Written as DNA, the CDR3 is TGTGCCAGCAGCTTAACGGGACAGTACAATGAGCAGTTCTTC. Residues: CASSLTGQYNEQFF.